Sequencing of this TCR beta chain was carried out in a study of T cells of healthy individuals. V gave up 7 bases and J gave up 0 bases, with 13 bases separating them. CDR3 size: 14 residues. Germline V CDR1 and CDR2: SEHNR, FQNEAQ (reference sequence). TCRdb re-analysed the 5' RACE reads in MiXCR, keeping a single row per CDR3 protein. The sample records about 82,000 distinct CDR3 sequences, more than 5% being singletons. This clonotype was seen many times. This sequence was found in a female donor in good health. The chain employs TRBV7-9 and TRBJ2-7; unclear D gene. The CDR3 here is CASTDSVSSYEQYF. CDR3 DNA sequence: TGTGCCAGCACCGACTCCGTTAGCTCCTACGAGCAGTACTTC.